This TCR beta chain stems from a study of cytomegalovirus exposure and HLA in healthy donors. Here immunoSEQ multiplex PCR was the method, and the copy in TCRdb shows in-frame clones only, minus some. The sample includes 190,000 or so clones, about four fifths of them seen just once. The study, taken as a whole, reports: Researchers catalogued 164 TCR beta chains as cytomegalovirus-associated. Clusters of TCRs from the first cohort tended to co-occur in the roughly 120 validation repertoires (as a later analysis found).

CDR3 length equals 16 residues. Unmatched junction bases numbered 7, after V lost 4 bases and J lost 4 bases. CDR1 and CDR2 (germline): MNHEY, SVGAGI. This clone has only one observation. Its antigen remains unknown. This chain links TRBV6-5 with TRBJ2-1, with TRBD2 matching over 10 bases. Sample: PBMCs. This TCR derives from a woman younger than 30 in good health and CMV-seropositive. This chain's CDR3 is CASSSLSGGSYNEQFF. CDR3 in DNA: TGTGCCAGCAGTTCCCTTAGCGGGGGGTCTTACAATGAGCAGTTCTTC.